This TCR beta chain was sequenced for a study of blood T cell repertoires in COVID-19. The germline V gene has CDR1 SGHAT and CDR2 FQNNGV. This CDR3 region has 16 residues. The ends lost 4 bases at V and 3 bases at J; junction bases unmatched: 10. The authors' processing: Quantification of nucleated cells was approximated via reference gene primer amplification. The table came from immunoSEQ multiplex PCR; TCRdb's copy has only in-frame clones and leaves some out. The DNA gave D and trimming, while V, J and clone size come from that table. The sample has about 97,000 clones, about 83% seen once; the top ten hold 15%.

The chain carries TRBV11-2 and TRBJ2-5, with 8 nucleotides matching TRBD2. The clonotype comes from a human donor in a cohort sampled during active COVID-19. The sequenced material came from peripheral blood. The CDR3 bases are TGTGCCAGCAGCTCATACAGCGGGAGATGGGAAGAGACCCAGTACTTC. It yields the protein CASSSYSGRWEETQYF.